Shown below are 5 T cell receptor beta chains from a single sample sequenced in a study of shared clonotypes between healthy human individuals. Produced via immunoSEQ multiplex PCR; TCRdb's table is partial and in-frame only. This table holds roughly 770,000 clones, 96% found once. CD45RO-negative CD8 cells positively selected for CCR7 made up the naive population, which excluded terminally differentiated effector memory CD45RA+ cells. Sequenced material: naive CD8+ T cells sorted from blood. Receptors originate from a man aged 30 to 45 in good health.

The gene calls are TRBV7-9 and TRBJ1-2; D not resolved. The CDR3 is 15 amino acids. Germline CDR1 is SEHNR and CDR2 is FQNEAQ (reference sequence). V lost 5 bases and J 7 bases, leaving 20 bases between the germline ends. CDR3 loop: CASSIPGGISPGYTF. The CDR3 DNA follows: TGTGCCAGCAGCATTCCAGGAGGCATCTCCCCTGGCTACACCTTC.

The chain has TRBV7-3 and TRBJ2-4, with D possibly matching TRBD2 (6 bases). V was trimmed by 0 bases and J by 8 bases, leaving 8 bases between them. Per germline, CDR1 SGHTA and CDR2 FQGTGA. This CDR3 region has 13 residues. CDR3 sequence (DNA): TGTGCCAGCAGCTTAACGGGGGAGGACATTCAGTACTTC. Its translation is CASSLTGEDIQYF.

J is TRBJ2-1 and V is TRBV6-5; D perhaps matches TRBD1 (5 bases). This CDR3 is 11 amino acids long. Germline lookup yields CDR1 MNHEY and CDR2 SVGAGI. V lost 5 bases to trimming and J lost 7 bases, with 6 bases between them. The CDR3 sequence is CASSQGNEQFF. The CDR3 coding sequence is TGTGCCAGCAGTCAGGGTAATGAGCAGTTCTTC.

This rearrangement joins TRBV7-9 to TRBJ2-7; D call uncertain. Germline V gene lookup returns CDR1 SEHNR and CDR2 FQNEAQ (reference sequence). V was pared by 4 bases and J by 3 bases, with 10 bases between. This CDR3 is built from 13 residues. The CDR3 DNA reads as TGTGCCAGCAGCTCGGGTCCATTCTACGAGCAGTACTTC. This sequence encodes CASSSGPFYEQYF.

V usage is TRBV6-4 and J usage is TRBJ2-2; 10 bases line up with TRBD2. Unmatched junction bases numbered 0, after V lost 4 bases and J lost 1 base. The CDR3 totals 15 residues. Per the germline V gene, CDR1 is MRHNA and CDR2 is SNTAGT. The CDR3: CASSGTSGNTGELFF. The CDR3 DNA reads TGTGCCAGCAGTGGGACTAGCGGGAACACCGGGGAGCTGTTTTTT.